The sequence of this T cell receptor beta chain was determined in a study of cytomegalovirus exposure and HLA in healthy donors. Study-level background: Ancestry clustering placed roughly four fifths of roughly 400 genotyped donors in the Caucasian-associated cluster.

Regarding the study as a whole: Roughly even sequencing depth across donors was the assumption behind the presence/absence analyses. Cytomegalovirus-associated status was assigned to approximately 160 TCR beta chains. Looking again later, the authors saw that most CMV-associated TCR beta chains seemed HLA-restricted.

Comments on this clone: Its antigen is unknown.

The V gene's germline CDR1 is LGHNA and CDR2 YNFKEQ. The CDR3 extends over 15 amino acids. Trimming removed 0 bases at V and 7 bases at J, with 15 bases between. Vbeta (60) and Jbeta (13) primers were used in the PCR. The data were produced by immunoSEQ multiplex PCR, yet TCRdb's version contains in-frame clones alone and is incomplete. The table lists approximately 110,000 clones, 60% to 85% of them singletons, with about 5% in the top ten. Sequenced input: PBMCs. This sequence originates from a female donor in good health and CMV-seropositive. The chain couples TRBV4-2 to TRBJ1-2, with a weak D call TRBD1 (5 bases). The CDR3 is CASSQDAGRSLGYTF. The CDR3 DNA follows: TGTGCCAGCAGCCAAGATGCAGGGAGGTCTCTTGGCTACACCTTC.